This T cell receptor (beta chain) appears in the sequencing data of a study of PD-1 blockade in classical Hodgkin lymphoma. Study-wide results and limits: Only CD4+ TCR diversity, not CD8+, had risen significantly by C4D1. Exclusion covered patients beginning nivolumab under 1 year post-ASCT. Patients newly diagnosed and complete responders had comparable baseline diversity.

As for this clone: Its target is not known.

Profiling relied on immunoSEQ multiplex PCR, and the TCRdb table lists in-frame clones only, not all of them. The sample lists about 50,000 clones, approximately 70% occurring once. The CDR3 extends over 16 amino acids. V shed 1 base and J shed 4 bases, with 17 bases lying between them. CDR1 is GTSNPN, CDR2 SVGIG, per germline (reference sequence). With no exception, relapse followed autologous stem cell transplantation in all patients, and brentuximab vedotin exposure varied. J is TRBJ1-5 and V is TRBV30; D uncertain. The source is a human donor with classical Hodgkin lymphoma. This specimen consisted of peripheral blood mononuclear cells (PBMCs), obtained at baseline. CDR3 DNA: TGTGCCTGGAGTGCCTCCCGTGCAGATAAGAATCAGCCCCAGCATTTT. It yields the protein CAWSASRADKNQPQHF.